This TCR beta chain was observed in a study of CD8+CD57+ T cells in acquired aplastic anemia. Comment on this clonotype: Its antigen is unidentified.

In germline, CDR1 is SEHNR, CDR2 FQNEAQ (reference sequence). The CDR3 extends over 11 amino acids. The V and J ends lost 5 bases and 10 bases respectively, with 9 bases between them. Genomic DNA constituted the template upon which TCR beta VDJ and CDR3 profiling was performed. TCRdb reprocessed the reads via MiXCR and lists one record per CDR3 protein. The table records around 430,000 distinct CDR3 sequences, more than 25% of them present only once. All patients picked for sequencing had shown, by flow cytometry, an expansion of CD8+CD57+ cells. Broader study findings: Patients and controls were found to share 25 to 35 CD8+ CDR3 sequences.

The origin of this receptor is a human donor with aplastic anemia. Specimen: sorted CD4+, CD8+, or CD8+CD57+ T cells (not recorded which) from PBMCs. The chain has TRBV7-9 and TRBJ2-1; D possibly corresponds to TRBD1 (6 bases). CDR3 amino acids: CASSPGQEQFF. The CDR3 DNA is TGTGCCAGCAGCCCTGGACAGGAGCAGTTCTTC.